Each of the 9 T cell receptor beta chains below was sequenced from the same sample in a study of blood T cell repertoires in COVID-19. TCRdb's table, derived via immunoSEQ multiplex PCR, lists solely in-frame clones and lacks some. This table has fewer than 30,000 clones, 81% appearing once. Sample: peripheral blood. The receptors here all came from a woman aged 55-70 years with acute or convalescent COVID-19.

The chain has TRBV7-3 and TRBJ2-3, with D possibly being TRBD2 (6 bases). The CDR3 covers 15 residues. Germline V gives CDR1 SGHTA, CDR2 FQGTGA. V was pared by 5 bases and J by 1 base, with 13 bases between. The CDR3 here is CASSILGGRTDTQYF. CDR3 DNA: TGTGCCAGCAGCATTCTCGGAGGGCGCACAGATACGCAGTATTTT.

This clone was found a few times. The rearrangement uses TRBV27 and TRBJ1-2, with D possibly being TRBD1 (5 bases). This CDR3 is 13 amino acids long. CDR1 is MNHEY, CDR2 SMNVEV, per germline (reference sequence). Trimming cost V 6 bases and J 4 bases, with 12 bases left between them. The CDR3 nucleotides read TGTGCCAGCAGGCCCGGACACCTCTATGGCTACACCTTC. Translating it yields CASRPGHLYGYTF.

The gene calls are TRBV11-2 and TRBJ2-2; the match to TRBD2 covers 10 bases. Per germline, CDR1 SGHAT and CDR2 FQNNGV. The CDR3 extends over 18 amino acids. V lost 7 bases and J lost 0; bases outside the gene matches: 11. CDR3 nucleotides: TGTGCCAGCACCGGGAGACTACTAGCGGGGACGAACACCGGGGAGCTGTTTTTT. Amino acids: CASTGRLLAGTNTGELFF.

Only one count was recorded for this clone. The CDR3 DNA sequence: TGTGCCAGCAGCCCTCCGTGGACAGGGAGCGAGCAGTACTTC. This sequence encodes CASSPPWTGSEQYF. This chain joins TRBV3-1 (or the pseudogene TRBV3-2) and TRBJ2-7; 8 nucleotides line up with TRBD1. Germline lookup yields CDR1 LGHDT and CDR2 YNNKEL (reference sequence). This CDR3 contains 14 residues. Trimming took 4 bases from V and 6 from J; bases not matched to a gene: 8.

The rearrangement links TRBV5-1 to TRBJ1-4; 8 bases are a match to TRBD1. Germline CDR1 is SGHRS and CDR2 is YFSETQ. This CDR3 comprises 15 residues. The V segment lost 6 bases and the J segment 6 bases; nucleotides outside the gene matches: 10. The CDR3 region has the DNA TGCGCCAGCACCCGAGGGGACAGGACTGATGAAAAACTGTTTTTT. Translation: CASTRGDRTDEKLFF.

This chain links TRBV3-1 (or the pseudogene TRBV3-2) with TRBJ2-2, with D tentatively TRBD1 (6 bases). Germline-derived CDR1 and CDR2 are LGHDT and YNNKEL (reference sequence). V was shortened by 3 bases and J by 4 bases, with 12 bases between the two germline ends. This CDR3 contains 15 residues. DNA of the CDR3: TGTGCCAGCAGCCAGGGGGCGCGAGGCACCGGGGAGCTGTTTTTT. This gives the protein CASSQGARGTGELFF.

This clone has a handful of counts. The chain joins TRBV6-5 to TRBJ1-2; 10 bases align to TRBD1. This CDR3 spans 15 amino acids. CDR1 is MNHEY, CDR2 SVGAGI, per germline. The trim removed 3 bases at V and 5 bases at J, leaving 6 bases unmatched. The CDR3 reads CASSYGTGVWYGYTF. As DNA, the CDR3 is TGTGCCAGCAGTTATGGGACAGGGGTCTGGTATGGCTACACCTTC.

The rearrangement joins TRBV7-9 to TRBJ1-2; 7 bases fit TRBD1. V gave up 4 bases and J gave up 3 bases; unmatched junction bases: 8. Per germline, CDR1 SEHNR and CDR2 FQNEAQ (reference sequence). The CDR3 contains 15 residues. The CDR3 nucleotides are TGTGCCAGCAGCTCGGTGATAGGGGGCTACTATGGCTACACCTTC. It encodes CASSSVIGGYYGYTF.

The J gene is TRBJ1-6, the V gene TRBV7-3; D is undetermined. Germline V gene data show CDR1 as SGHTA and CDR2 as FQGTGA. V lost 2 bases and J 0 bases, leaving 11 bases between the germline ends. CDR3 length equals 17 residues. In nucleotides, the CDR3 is TGTGCCAGCAGCTTAGTCTACAGAAGCTCCTATAATTCACCCCTCCACTTT. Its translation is CASSLVYRSSYNSPLHF.